The 10 T cell receptor beta chains given below trace back to one sample, sequenced in a study of shared clonotypes between healthy human individuals. Some clones are missing from TCRdb's copy, which holds only in-frame ones; the method was immunoSEQ multiplex PCR. Among over a million clones, about 75% were seen once, and the ten largest hold approximately 1.5%. Sequencing input: memory CD4+ T cells sorted from blood. Subset specified: CD45RA-negative fraction. These receptors all come from a man between 18 and 35 years old in good health.

V is TRBV7-2 and J is TRBJ2-3, with TRBD1 as a possible D gene (6 bases). This CDR3 has 14 residues. The ends were cut back, 5 bases at V and 2 bases at J, with 11 bases in the middle. Germline assignment: CDR1 SGHTA and CDR2 FQGNSA. CDR3 sequence (DNA): TGTGCCAGCAGCCGGGACATACTCACAGATACGCAGTATTTT. Translated, it gives CASSRDILTDTQYF.

As to this clone: Additional DNA sequences in this sample encode the identical CDR3. The chain is built from TRBV30 and TRBJ2-3; TRBD2 matches at 11 bases. Per germline, CDR1 GTSNPN and CDR2 SVGIG (reference sequence). The CDR3 consists of 14 residues. V lost 2 bases, J lost 3 bases, and 1 base stayed unmatched. CDR3 nucleotide sequence: TGTGCCTGGAGTCTAGCGGGGGGTACAGATACGCAGTATTTT. Residues: CAWSLAGGTDTQYF. The entire variable domain, with the rest obtained from reference TRBV30 and TRBJ2-3, is as follows: SQTIHQWPATLVQPVGSPLSLECTVEGTSNPNLYWYRQAAGRGLQLLFYSVGIGQISSEVPQNLSASRPQDRQFILSSKKLLLSDSGFYLCAWSLAGGTDTQYFGPGTRLTVL.

Points on this clone: The sample has other DNA sequences that encode this CDR3 too. The CDR3 loop is CASSPLTGGNTEAFF. CDR3 bases: TGTGCCAGCTCACCGTTGACAGGGGGTAACACTGAAGCTTTCTTT. The rearrangement links TRBV18 to TRBJ1-1, with 9 bases aligning to TRBD1. CDR3 length: 15 residues. V was pared by 3 bases and J by 2 bases, with 4 bases of the junction left unmatched. Per the germline V gene, CDR1 is KGHSH and CDR2 is LQKENI.

This clone has a handful of counts. This chain connects TRBV9 to TRBJ2-1; weak D call: TRBD2 (6 bases). Germline loops: CDR1 SGDLS, CDR2 YYNGEE. Trimming removed 0 bases at V and 3 bases at J, with 13 bases between. CDR3 length: 16 amino acids. This CDR3 is CASSVVGGSGYNEQFF. CDR3 in DNA: TGTGCCAGCAGCGTAGTAGGAGGTAGCGGCTACAATGAGCAGTTCTTC.

Comments on this clone: The identical CDR3 is also encoded by other nucleotide sequences in the sample. V gene TRBV28 combines with J gene TRBJ2-7; 9 nucleotides line up with TRBD2. This CDR3 has 14 amino acids. Germline lookup yields CDR1 MDHEN and CDR2 SYDVKM. Trimming cost V 6 bases and J 3 bases; bases outside gene matches: 6. Here the CDR3 reads CASRTGTSSYEQYF. The CDR3 DNA reads TGTGCCAGCAGGACCGGGACTAGCAGCTACGAGCAGTACTTC.

DNA for the CDR3: TGTGCCAGCAGTTACTCCGGGACACAAACCGGGGAGCTGTTTTTT. It specifies CASSYSGTQTGELFF. The rearrangement uses TRBV6-6 and TRBJ2-2; D may be TRBD1 (6 bases). Trimming took off 0 bases at V and 5 bases at J, with 10 bases between the two ends. The CDR3 covers 15 residues. Germline CDR1 is MNHNY and CDR2 is SVGAGI (reference sequence).

The chain carries TRBV5-4 and TRBJ2-3; D perhaps matches TRBD2 (6 bases). Germline V lookup: CDR1 SGHNT, CDR2 YYREEE (reference sequence). The CDR3 consists of 13 residues. The V end lost 4 bases, the J end lost 5 bases, and 11 bases lay between the germline ends. CDR3 amino acids: CASSLGGIDTQYF. CDR3 DNA: TGTGCCAGCAGCCTGGGGGGAATAGATACGCAGTATTTT.

The chain joins TRBV25-1 to TRBJ1-2, with D perhaps matching TRBD1 (5 bases). CDR1 is MGHDK, CDR2 SYGVNS, per germline. There are 13 residues in the CDR3. Trimming left V 2 bases short and J 3 bases short, with 7 bases between. CDR3 amino acids: CASSEDRYYGYTF. CDR3 bases: TGTGCCAGCAGTGAAGACAGATACTATGGCTACACCTTC.

This clone was counted a single time. The V gene is TRBV10-3, the J gene TRBJ1-6; no definite D call. Trimming pared 0 bases from V and 10 bases from J, leaving 13 bases between. CDR1 and CDR2 from the germline V gene are ENHRY and SYGVKD. The length of the CDR3 is 15 residues. The CDR3 bases are TGTGCCATCAGTGAGTCCGGGTCCGTGGGGTCACCCCTCCACTTT. Its translation: CAISESGSVGSPLHF.

The chain has TRBV7-2 and TRBJ2-4, with 13 bases that match TRBD2. After removal of 1 base from V and 13 bases from J, the junction contained 4 bases not matched to a gene. This CDR3 is built from 14 residues. Germline values: CDR1 SGHTA, CDR2 FQGNSA. The chain's CDR3 is CASSLGLAGGQQYF. The CDR3 region has the DNA TGTGCCAGCAGCTTAGGACTAGCGGGGGGACAACAGTACTTC.